This T cell receptor beta chain was recovered during a study of blood T cell repertoires in COVID-19. The wider study: Acute and convalescent COVID-19 specimens originated in the United States, Italy and Spain.

V lost 5 bases and J lost 0, with 11 bases in between. Germline assignment: CDR1 MNHEY and CDR2 SVGAGI. This CDR3 has 15 amino acids. In the authors' workflow: Estimation of nucleated cell counts was performed using reference gene primer amplification. Clones were sequenced by immunoSEQ multiplex PCR, and TCRdb holds only the in-frame ones, with some missing. The DNA was the basis for D and trimming; V, J and clone size are from that table. In the table there are tens of thousands of clones, under 90% of which are singletons. Sequences were obtained from peripheral blood. The sequence came from a man aged 60 to 75 with COVID-19, enrolled during active disease. The chain employs TRBV6-5 and TRBJ1-3; the D gene is possibly TRBD1 (6 bases). CDR3 in amino acids: CASSRTRGSGNTIYF. The CDR3 nucleotides are TGTGCCAGCAGTCGGACCAGGGGCTCTGGAAACACCATATATTTT.